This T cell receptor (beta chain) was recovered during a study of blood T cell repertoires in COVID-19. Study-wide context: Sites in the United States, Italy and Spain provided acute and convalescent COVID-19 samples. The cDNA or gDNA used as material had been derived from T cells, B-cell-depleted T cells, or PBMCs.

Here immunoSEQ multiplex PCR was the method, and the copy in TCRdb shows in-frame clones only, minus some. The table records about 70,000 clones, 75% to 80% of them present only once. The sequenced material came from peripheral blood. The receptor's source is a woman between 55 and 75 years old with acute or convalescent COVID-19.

This CDR3 is CASSLTQGGEAFF. The CDR3 region has the DNA TGTGCCAGCAGCTTAACGCAGGGCGGTGAAGCTTTCTTT. This chain links TRBV7-9 with TRBJ1-1, with D possibly matching TRBD1 (5 bases). This CDR3 has 13 amino acids. V was trimmed by 2 bases and J by 7 bases, leaving 11 bases between them. Germline values: CDR1 SEHNR, CDR2 FQNEAQ (reference sequence).